This T cell receptor beta chain was sequenced during a study of blood T cell repertoires in COVID-19. About the research overall: Samples representing acute and convalescent COVID-19 were sourced from the United States, Italy and Spain. The cDNA or gDNA used as material had been derived from T cells, B-cell-depleted T cells, or PBMCs.

Germline-derived CDR1 and CDR2 are MDHEN and SYDVKM. The length of the CDR3 is 13 residues. Trimming pared 6 bases from V and 6 bases from J, leaving 15 bases between. Original handling: Scientists estimated how many nucleated cells there were by amplifying reference gene primers. Sequencing used immunoSEQ multiplex PCR; TCRdb keeps in-frame clones, though not all of them. V and J calls and clone size are copied from that table; D and trimming were computed from the DNA. The data contain 200,000 or so clones, about 90% of them singletons. The TCR sequence derives from a woman in her sixties with acute or convalescent COVID-19. The chain is built from TRBV28 and TRBJ2-7; D call uncertain. The source material was peripheral blood. CDR3 DNA sequence: TGTGCCAGCAGCCCATACGGGTTAGGCGAGCAGTACTTC. Amino acid sequence: CASSPYGLGEQYF.